This T cell receptor beta chain was retrieved from a study of shared clonotypes between healthy human individuals (dated by TCRdb to 2019 to 2021). General notes on the study: The cohort comprised a couple of women and a few men aged 18 to 49 years. For each donor, three plates each were used for CD4 naive and CD4 memory, two plates were used for CD8 naive, and one plate was used for CD8 memory. To estimate repertoire size and how much clonotypes are shared between individuals, the study performed deep sequencing of blood TCR repertoires from roughly five healthy adults. To increase sequencing depth and limit assay-specific biases, TCR repertoire library preparation and sequencing were carried out by different laboratories using diverse techniques. Per donor, leukapheresis produced somewhere between about 0.85 and 8.9 billion PBMCs.

TCR CDR3 regions were amplified from genomic DNA by multiplex PCR using the deep immunoSEQ assay. Extracted genomic DNA from each cell subset was spread evenly across all wells of several immunoSEQ 96-well plates, with each plate serving as a replicate. For sorted subsets, around 200 ng genomic DNA, equal to 25,000 to 35,000 T cell genomes, was loaded into each replicate PCR. The purified libraries were quantified using a Qubit 3.0 fluorometer, sized with a Bioanalyzer 2100, and then quantified again using the KAPA Library Quantification kit. A separate single-read 150-cycle Illumina NextSeq 550 flow cell was used to sequence each immunoSEQ 96-well plate. As for the original processing: Because the immunoSEQ output included only junctional sequences and no quality scores, the filtering could not be the same as the filtering used for full-length reads. To assign V/J genes and CDR3, sequences were annotated using PyIR, a Python wrapper for IgBLAST v1.9, with IMGT germline references. Any read was removed if the V/J assignment was weak (E-value above 1e-6), the CDR3 was missing, or the read contained stop codons, out-of-frame junctions, or ambiguous translated residues. A V3J clonotype was defined by an identical inferred V gene, J gene, and CDR3 amino acid sequence. Percentage overlap between repertoires was computed as shared unique clonotypes divided by the size of the smaller repertoire. Richness of each repertoire was evaluated using RTK rarefaction, the Chao1 estimator, and Recon v2.1 estimates of unobserved clonotypes. OLGA was used to compute generation probabilities for all TCRbeta clonotypes that the gDNA method yielded from a handful of donors. This immuneACCESS table, as held by TCRdb, lists in-frame sequences with V and J called but not all clones. Of the missing ones, under half trace to an unresolved V gene in checked studies; the others have no known cause. From that table come the V and J calls and clone size; the DNA was used to work out D and trimming. This sample lists some 680,000 clones; 60% to 75% were detected once. Clones ranked in the top ten supply around 1.7% of the sample.

Taken from cysteine to phenylalanine, the CDR3 has 15 residues. Just the 45-base CDR3 DNA is kept, in frame starting at base 1. The CDR1 and CDR2 encoded by the germline V gene (reference sequence) are MNHNY and SVGAGI. V is pared back by 1 base and J by 2 bases, with 9 bases lying between the germline termini. The donors were healthy, HIV-negative adults with no recently reported acute infections or vaccinations. All donors were Caucasian adults living in Nashville, Tennessee, USA. CD4+ T cells were enriched by magnetic negative selection, after which naive cells were positively selected on CD45RA and the negative fraction was taken as the memory subset. Blood was obtained by leukapheresis, after which PBMCs were separated by Ficoll-Histopaque density gradient centrifugation and cryopreserved in liquid nitrogen vapor phase. Analytical flow cytometry was used to check the purity and quantity of each magnetically sorted T cell population. Genomic DNA was isolated from each sorted fraction and quantified by UV absorbance on a Nanodrop 2000c.

Comments on this clone: Its antigen target is currently unknown. Qualities for individual bases were not recorded, and no much larger clone is one base off.

Study-level results and caveats: Sharing across several donors was observed for around 4.8% of naive CD4, over 3% of naive CD8, 2% to 2.5% of memory CD4, and about 0.38% of memory CD8 clonotypes. Larger estimated clonotype richness was generally found for naive subsets than for memory subsets. Because the study included a small number of donors, the genetic and exposure-history diversity represented was limited. Rarefaction of sorted-subset datasets indicated incomplete sequencing despite the large sequencing depth. Sampling was limited to blood, and TCR repertoires in tissue likely differ from TCR repertoires in blood. Pairwise subsampling indicated that sequencing depth was expected to affect the degree of clonotype sharing among donors. Clonotypes shared by all four sorted-subset donors showed higher generation probabilities than non-shared clonotypes.

The clonotype was recovered from a woman aged 25-40 years in good health. The sequenced sample was memory CD4+ T cells sorted from blood. The cell subset or site label, read with the paper, signifies: CD45RA-negative fraction. The sequence is built from TRBV6-6 and TRBJ1-3; a confident D gene designation cannot be given. DNA sequence: TGTGCCAGCAGTTACTACCAGAGTGCTGGAAACACCATATATTTT. Its protein is CASSYYQSAGNTIYF.